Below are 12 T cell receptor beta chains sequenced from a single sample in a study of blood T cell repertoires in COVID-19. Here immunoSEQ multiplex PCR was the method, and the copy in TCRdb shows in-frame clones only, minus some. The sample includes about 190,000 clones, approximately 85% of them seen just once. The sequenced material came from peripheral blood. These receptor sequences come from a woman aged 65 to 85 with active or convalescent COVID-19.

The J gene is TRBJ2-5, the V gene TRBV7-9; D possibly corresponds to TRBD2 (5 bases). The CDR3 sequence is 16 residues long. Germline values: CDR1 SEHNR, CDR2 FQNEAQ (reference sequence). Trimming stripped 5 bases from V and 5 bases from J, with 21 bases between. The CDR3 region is CASSLRLGSRGETQYF. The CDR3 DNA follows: TGTGCCAGCAGCCTTCGGTTGGGGAGTCGCGGCGAGACCCAGTACTTC.

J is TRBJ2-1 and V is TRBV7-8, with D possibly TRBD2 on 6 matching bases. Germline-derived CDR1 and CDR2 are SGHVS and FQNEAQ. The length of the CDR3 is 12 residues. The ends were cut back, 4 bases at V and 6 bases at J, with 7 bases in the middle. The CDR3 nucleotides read TGTGCCAGCAGCTCGGGAGTCAATGAGCAGTTCTTC. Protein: CASSSGVNEQFF.

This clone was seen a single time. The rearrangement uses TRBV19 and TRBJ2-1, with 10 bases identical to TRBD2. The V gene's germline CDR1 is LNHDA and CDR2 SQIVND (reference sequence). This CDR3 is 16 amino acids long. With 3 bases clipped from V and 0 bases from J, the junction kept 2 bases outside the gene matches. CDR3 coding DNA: TGTGCCAGTAGTATGGCTAGCGGGAGCTCCTACAATGAGCAGTTCTTC. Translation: CASSMASGSSYNEQFF.

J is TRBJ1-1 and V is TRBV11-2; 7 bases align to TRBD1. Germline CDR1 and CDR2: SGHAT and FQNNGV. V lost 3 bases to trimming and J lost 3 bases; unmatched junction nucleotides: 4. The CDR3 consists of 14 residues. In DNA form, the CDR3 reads TGTGCCAGCAGCTTCCGACAGGGCCACACTGAAGCTTTCTTT. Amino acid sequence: CASSFRQGHTEAFF.

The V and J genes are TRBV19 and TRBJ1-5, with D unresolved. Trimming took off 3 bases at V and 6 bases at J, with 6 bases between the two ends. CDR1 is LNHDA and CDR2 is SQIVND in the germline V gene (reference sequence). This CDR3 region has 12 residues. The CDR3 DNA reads TGTGCCAGTAGTATTATTAGTCAGCCCCAGCATTTT. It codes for CASSIISQPQHF.

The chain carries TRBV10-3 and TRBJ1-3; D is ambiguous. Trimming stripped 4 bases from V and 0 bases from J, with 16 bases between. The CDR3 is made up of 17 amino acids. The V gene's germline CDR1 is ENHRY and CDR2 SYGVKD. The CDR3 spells CAISVGSNLDSGNTIYF. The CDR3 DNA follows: TGTGCCATCAGTGTTGGTAGTAACCTAGACTCTGGAAACACCATATATTTT.

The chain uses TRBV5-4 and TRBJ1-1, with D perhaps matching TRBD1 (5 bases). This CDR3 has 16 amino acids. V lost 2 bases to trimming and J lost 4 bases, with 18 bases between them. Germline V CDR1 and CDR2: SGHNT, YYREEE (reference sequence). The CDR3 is CASSFPGGLGGTEAFF. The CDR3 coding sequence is TGTGCCAGCAGCTTTCCCGGGGGACTGGGAGGCACTGAAGCTTTCTTT.

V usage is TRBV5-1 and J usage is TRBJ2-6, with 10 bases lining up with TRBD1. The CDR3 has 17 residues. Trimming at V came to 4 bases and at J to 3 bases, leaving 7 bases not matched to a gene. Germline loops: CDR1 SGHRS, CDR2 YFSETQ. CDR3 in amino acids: CASSHRDRGVGANVLTF. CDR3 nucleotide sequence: TGCGCCAGCAGCCACCGGGACAGGGGCGTTGGGGCCAACGTCCTGACTTTC.

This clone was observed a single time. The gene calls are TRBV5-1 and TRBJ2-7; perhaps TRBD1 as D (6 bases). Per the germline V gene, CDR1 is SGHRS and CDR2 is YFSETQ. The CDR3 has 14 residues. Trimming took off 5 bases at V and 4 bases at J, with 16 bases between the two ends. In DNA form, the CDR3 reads TGCGCCAGCAGGCACCCGGACAGTTCTTACGAGCAGTACTTC. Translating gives CASRHPDSSYEQYF.

The CDR3 sequence is CASSISGGLYSPLHF. The CDR3 nucleotides are TGTGCCAGCAGCATTTCAGGGGGCTTGTATTCACCCCTCCACTTT. The rearrangement joins TRBV27 to TRBJ1-6, with TRBD1 matching over 8 bases. This CDR3 has 15 amino acids. From germline, CDR1 is MNHEY and CDR2 SMNVEV (reference sequence). V gave up 6 bases and J gave up 8 bases; unmatched junction bases: 9.

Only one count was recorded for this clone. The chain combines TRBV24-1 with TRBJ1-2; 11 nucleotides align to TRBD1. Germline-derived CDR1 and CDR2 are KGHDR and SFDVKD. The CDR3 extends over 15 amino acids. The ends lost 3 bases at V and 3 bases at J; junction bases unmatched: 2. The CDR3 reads CATSDPDRGHYGYTF. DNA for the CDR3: TGTGCCACCAGTGATCCGGACAGGGGGCACTATGGCTACACCTTC.

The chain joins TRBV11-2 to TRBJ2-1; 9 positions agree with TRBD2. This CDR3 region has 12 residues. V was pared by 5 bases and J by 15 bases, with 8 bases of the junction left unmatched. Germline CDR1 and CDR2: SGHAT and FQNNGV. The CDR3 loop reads CASSPPAGGRFF. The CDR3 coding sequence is TGTGCCAGCAGCCCCCCTGCGGGAGGGCGGTTCTTC.